Presented here are 19 T cell receptor beta chains from one specimen sequenced in a study of beta chain features in type 1 diabetes. Expressed TCRB transcripts were sequenced because the isolated RNA had all been reverse transcribed beforehand. Libraries were prepared by immunoSEQ multiplex PCR; TCRdb keeps only in-frame clonotypes and omits some of them. The profile shows about 370,000 clones, approximately 15% of them singletons. Sequenced material: naive CD4+ T cells from blood. These receptors were collected from a woman younger than 35 in good health.

This chain joins TRBV18 and TRBJ1-2; 7 nucleotides line up with TRBD1. Germline CDR1 reads KGHSH; CDR2 reads LQKENI. CDR3 length: 13 residues. Trimming at V came to 6 bases and at J to 6 bases, leaving 7 bases not matched to a gene. CDR3 in DNA: TGTGCCAGCTCCCAATCACAGGGGAATGGCTACACCTTC. It yields the protein CASSQSQGNGYTF.

This clone was observed a few times. The genes are TRBV4-1 and TRBJ2-1; 9 bases map to TRBD2. CDR3 length: 16 amino acids. Losses at the gene ends were 0 bases for V and 5 bases for J; bases not matched to a gene: 5. Germline assignment: CDR1 MGHRA and CDR2 YSYEKL. The CDR3: CASSQEEAGGDNEQFF. In DNA, the CDR3 is TGCGCCAGCAGCCAAGAGGAGGCGGGAGGGGACAATGAGCAGTTCTTC.

V and J are TRBV4-1 and TRBJ1-2, with D possibly being TRBD1 (6 bases). The CDR3 spans 15 residues. The germline CDR1 and CDR2 sequences are MGHRA and YSYEKL. Trimming took off 4 bases at V and 0 bases at J, with 12 bases between the two ends. The CDR3 nucleotides read TGCGCCAGCAGCCCAGGACAGAGTACTAACTATGGCTACACCTTC. Translating gives CASSPGQSTNYGYTF.

This rearrangement joins TRBV6-5 to TRBJ2-1, with 11 bases matching TRBD2. Germline values: CDR1 MNHEY, CDR2 SVGAGI. The CDR3 sequence is 15 residues long. V lost 1 base and J lost 7; bases outside the gene matches: 3. DNA for the CDR3: TGTGCCAGCAGTTACTTGACTAGCGGGATGAATGAGCAGTTCTTC. As protein: CASSYLTSGMNEQFF.

This clone was found a few times. The CDR3 sequence is CASSSEVLGTQYF. CDR3 bases: TGTGCCAGCAGCTCGGAGGTGCTGGGTACGCAGTATTTT. This chain joins TRBV7-6 and TRBJ2-3; the D gene is possibly TRBD2 (5 bases). Germline CDR1 is SGHVS and CDR2 is FNYEAQ. V lost 4 bases, J lost 8 bases, and 13 bases lay in between. The CDR3 has 13 amino acids.

The J gene is TRBJ1-2, the V gene TRBV4-3; 7 bases are a match to TRBD1. This CDR3 has 15 residues. J lost 6 bases, V lost 0 bases, and 7 bases had no gene match. In germline, CDR1 is LGHNA, CDR2 YSLEER. Here the CDR3 reads CASSQEWDRPHGYTF. The CDR3 nucleotides are TGCGCCAGCAGCCAAGAGTGGGACAGACCCCATGGCTACACCTTC.

The J gene is TRBJ1-1, the V gene TRBV7-9; 8 nucleotides match TRBD1. The CDR3 has 13 amino acids. Germline V gives CDR1 SEHNR, CDR2 FQNEAQ (reference sequence). V gave up 3 bases and J gave up 10 bases; unmatched junction bases: 7. CDR3 loop: CASSFRDRGGAFF. As DNA, the CDR3 is TGTGCCAGCAGCTTCCGAGACAGGGGTGGAGCTTTCTTT.

This clone was detected a few times. J is TRBJ1-2 and V is TRBV7-9, with 7 nucleotides matching TRBD1. This CDR3 is built from 14 residues. Germline CDR1 SEHNR, CDR2 FQNEAQ (reference sequence). V was clipped by 1 base and J by 4 bases; unmatched bases: 3. The CDR3 loop is CASSLEGGAYGYTF. CDR3 DNA sequence: TGTGCCAGCAGCTTAGAAGGGGGCGCCTATGGCTACACCTTC.

CDR3: CASSRGGTYEQYF. CDR3 nucleotides: TGTGCCAGCAGCAGAGGGGGCACCTACGAGCAGTACTTC. This sequence joins TRBV4-2 and TRBJ2-7; 7 bases map to TRBD1. The ends lost 5 bases at V and 2 bases at J; junction bases unmatched: 3. Germline V gene sequence: CDR1 LGHNA, CDR2 YNFKEQ. This CDR3 spans 13 amino acids.

This clone was detected only a few times. V and J are TRBV28 and TRBJ1-5, with a tentative D call TRBD1 (6 bases). The CDR3 is 13 residues long. From germline, CDR1 is MDHEN and CDR2 SYDVKM. With 4 bases removed from V and 4 bases from J, the gap between germline ends came to 8 bases. CDR3 amino acids: CASSYRDNQPQHF. The CDR3, as DNA: TGTGCCAGCAGTTACAGGGATAATCAGCCCCAGCATTTT.

The gene calls are TRBV30 and TRBJ2-5, with 7 bases aligning to TRBD2. With V trimmed by 5 bases and J by 2 bases, 8 bases remained unmatched. The CDR3 sequence is 14 residues long. The germline gives CDR1 GTSNPN, CDR2 SVGIG (reference sequence). The CDR3 DNA reads as TGTGCCTGGGGGAGGGGACGGACACAAGAGACCCAGTACTTC. This translates into CAWGRGRTQETQYF.

This clone was detected only a few times. This chain joins TRBV30 and TRBJ2-3; possible D gene TRBD2, 6 bases. Germline V gene sequence: CDR1 GTSNPN, CDR2 SVGIG (reference sequence). V lost 3 bases to trimming and J lost 0 bases, with 16 bases between them. This CDR3 is 16 amino acids long. The CDR3: CAWRDHGTFSTDTQYF. The DNA for the CDR3 is TGTGCCTGGAGGGACCACGGGACTTTCAGCACAGATACGCAGTATTTT.

The chain employs TRBV29-1 and TRBJ1-1, with 8 nucleotides matching TRBD1. The germline gives CDR1 SQVTM, CDR2 ANQGSEA. The CDR3 consists of 14 residues. With 4 bases clipped from V and 4 bases from J, the junction kept 8 bases outside the gene matches. Here the CDR3 DNA reads TGCAGCGTTGTGAGTCAGGGGGCACGCACTGAAGCTTTCTTT. It translates to CSVVSQGARTEAFF.

The genes are TRBV7-2 and TRBJ1-2; TRBD1 matches 11 bases. The germline V gene encodes CDR1 SGHTA and CDR2 FQGNSA. With 4 bases clipped from V and 4 bases from J, the junction kept 8 bases outside the gene matches. The CDR3 spans 16 residues. The CDR3: CASSSTGTGGIYGYTF. The CDR3 DNA sequence: TGTGCCAGCAGCTCGACCGGGACAGGGGGGATCTATGGCTACACCTTC.

This clone was counted between two and nine times. V is TRBV7-2 and J is TRBJ1-2, with 11 nucleotides matching TRBD1. The CDR3 runs 14 residues. The germline gives CDR1 SGHTA, CDR2 FQGNSA. V was pared by 3 bases and J by 9 bases, with 6 bases of the junction left unmatched. The CDR3 protein is CASSFPGQGVSYTF. CDR3 sequence (DNA): TGTGCCAGCAGCTTTCCGGGACAGGGGGTCAGCTACACCTTC.

This clone has only a few counts. The gene calls are TRBV5-4 and TRBJ2-3; 8 bases fit TRBD2. The CDR3 loop spans 16 amino acids. Germline V gives CDR1 SGHNT, CDR2 YYREEE (reference sequence). V was clipped by 1 base and J by 5 bases; unmatched bases: 9. The CDR3 region has the DNA TGTGCCAGCAGCTTGAAACCGGGACTAGGCCAAGATACGCAGTATTTT. Protein product: CASSLKPGLGQDTQYF.

Comment on this clone: Other nucleotide sequences in the sample specify the same CDR3. The chain employs TRBV5-1 and TRBJ1-2, with unresolved D. The germline V and J ends were trimmed by 0 bases and 5 bases, with 8 bases remaining between them. The germline CDR1 and CDR2 sequences are SGHRS and YFSETQ. CDR3 size: 13 residues. The CDR3: CASSLGTAYGYTF. CDR3 coding DNA: TGCGCCAGCAGCTTGGGGACTGCATATGGCTACACCTTC.

A few counts support this clone. V gene TRBV4-1 combines with J gene TRBJ2-2; 13 bases line up with TRBD2. In germline, CDR1 is MGHRA, CDR2 YSYEKL. The CDR3 has 15 amino acids. After removal of 4 bases from V and 6 bases from J, the junction contained 2 bases not matched to a gene. CDR3: CASSRGLAGSGELFF. The CDR3 DNA is TGCGCCAGCAGCCGGGGACTAGCGGGATCCGGGGAGCTGTTTTTT.

This clone was detected a few times. V usage is TRBV5-6 and J usage is TRBJ2-1; D possibly corresponds to TRBD2 (6 bases). Germline V gene data show CDR1 as SGHDT and CDR2 as YYEEEE. The CDR3 loop spans 13 amino acids. V shed 3 bases and J shed 4 bases, with 8 bases lying between them. CDR3 bases: TGTGCCAGCAGCTCCGGGACTTACAATGAGCAGTTCTTC. It encodes CASSSGTYNEQFF.